This T cell receptor beta chain was recovered during a study of shared T cell receptors in the human thymus. CDR3 size: 14 residues. Germline V gene lookup returns CDR1 MDHEN and CDR2 SYDVKM. V lost 7 bases to trimming and J lost 0 bases, with 13 bases between them. Profiled with immunoSEQ multiplex PCR; TCRdb holds only in-frame clones, not every one. The sample contains 640,000 or so clones, around 87% of which appear only once. The same data also went into a second study, on human thymus T cells. As that report states: Resected material from corrective heart surgery provided the thymus tissue analysed.

The sequence came from a boy under three years old with a congenital heart defect. The rearrangement joins TRBV28 to TRBJ2-7; tentative D call: TRBD2 (6 bases). The sample comprised thymocytes. The CDR3 loop is CASTGDSYSYEQYF. Here the CDR3 DNA reads TGTGCCAGCACCGGGGACTCCTACTCCTACGAGCAGTACTTC.